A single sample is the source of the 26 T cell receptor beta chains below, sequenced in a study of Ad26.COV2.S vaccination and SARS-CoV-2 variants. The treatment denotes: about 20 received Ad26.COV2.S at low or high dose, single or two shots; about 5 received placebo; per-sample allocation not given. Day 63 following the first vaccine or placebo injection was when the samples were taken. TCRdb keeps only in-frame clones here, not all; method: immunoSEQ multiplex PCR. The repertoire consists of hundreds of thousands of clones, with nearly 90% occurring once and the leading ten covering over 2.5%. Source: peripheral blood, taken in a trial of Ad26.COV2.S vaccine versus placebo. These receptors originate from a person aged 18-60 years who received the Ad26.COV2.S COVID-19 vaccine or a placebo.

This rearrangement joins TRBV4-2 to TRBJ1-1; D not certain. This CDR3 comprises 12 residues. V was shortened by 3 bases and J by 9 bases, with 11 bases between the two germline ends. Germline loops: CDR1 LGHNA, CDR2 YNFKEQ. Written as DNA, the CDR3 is TGTGCCAGCAGCCACCGGTACTCTCAAGCTTTCTTT. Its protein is CASSHRYSQAFF.

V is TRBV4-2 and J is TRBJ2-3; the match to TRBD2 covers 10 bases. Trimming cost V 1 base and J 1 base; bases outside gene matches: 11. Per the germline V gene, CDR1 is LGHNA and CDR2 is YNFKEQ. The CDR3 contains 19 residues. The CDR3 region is CASSQVLHLSGGGTDTQYF. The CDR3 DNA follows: TGTGCCAGCAGCCAAGTCTTACACCTGAGCGGGGGGGGCACAGATACGCAGTATTTT.

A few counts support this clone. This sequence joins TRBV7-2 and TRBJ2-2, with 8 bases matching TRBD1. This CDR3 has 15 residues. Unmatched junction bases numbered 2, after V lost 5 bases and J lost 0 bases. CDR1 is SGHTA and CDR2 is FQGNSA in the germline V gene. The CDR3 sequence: CASSRTGTNTGELFF. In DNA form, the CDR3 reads TGTGCCAGCAGCAGGACAGGGACGAACACCGGGGAGCTGTTTTTT.

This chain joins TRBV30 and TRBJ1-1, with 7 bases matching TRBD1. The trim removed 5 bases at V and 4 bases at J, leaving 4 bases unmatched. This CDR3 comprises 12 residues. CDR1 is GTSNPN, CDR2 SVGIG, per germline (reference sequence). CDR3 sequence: CAWDRVGTEAFF. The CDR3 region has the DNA TGTGCCTGGGACAGGGTTGGCACTGAAGCTTTCTTT. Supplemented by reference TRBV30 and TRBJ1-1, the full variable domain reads SQTIHQWPATLVQPVGSPLSLECTVEGTSNPNLYWYRQAAGRGLQLLFYSVGIGQISSEVPQNLSASRPQDRQFILSSKKLLLSDSGFYLCAWDRVGTEAFFGQGTRLTVV.

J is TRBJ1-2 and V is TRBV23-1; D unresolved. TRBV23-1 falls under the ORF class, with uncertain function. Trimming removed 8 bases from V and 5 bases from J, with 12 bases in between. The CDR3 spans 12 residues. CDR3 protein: CASGLLGYGYTF. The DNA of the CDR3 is TGCGCCAGCGGGCTTCTAGGGTATGGCTACACCTTC.

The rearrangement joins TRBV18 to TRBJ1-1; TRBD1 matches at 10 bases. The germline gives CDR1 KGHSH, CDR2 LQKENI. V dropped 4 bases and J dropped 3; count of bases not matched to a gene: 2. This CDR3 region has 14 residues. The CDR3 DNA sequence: TGTGCCAGCTCACTGGACAGGGGGGACACTGAAGCTTTCTTT. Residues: CASSLDRGDTEAFF.

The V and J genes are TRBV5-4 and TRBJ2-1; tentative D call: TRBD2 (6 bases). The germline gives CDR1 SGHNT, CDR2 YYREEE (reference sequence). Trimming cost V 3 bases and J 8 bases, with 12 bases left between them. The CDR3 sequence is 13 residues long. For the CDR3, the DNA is TGTGCCAGCAGCTCGAAAGTAGCGGATGAGCAGTTCTTC. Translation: CASSSKVADEQFF.

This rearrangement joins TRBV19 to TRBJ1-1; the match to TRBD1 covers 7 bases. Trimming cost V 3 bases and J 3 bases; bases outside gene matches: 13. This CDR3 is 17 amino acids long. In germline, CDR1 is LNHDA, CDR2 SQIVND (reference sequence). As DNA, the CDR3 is TGTGCCAGTAGTATGGCAAGGACAGGCATTCGCTACACTGAAGCTTTCTTT. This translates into CASSMARTGIRYTEAFF.

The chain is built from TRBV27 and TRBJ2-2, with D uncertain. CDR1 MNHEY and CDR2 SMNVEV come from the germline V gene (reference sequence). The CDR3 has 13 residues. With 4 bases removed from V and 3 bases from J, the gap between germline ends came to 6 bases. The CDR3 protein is CASSSHHTGELFF. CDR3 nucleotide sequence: TGTGCCAGCAGTTCCCACCACACCGGGGAGCTGTTTTTT.

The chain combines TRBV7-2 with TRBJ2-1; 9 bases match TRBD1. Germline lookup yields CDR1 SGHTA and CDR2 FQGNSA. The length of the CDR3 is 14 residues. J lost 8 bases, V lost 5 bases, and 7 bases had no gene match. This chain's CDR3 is CASSLGTGLYEQFF. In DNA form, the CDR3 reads TGTGCCAGCAGCCTCGGGACAGGGCTCTATGAGCAGTTCTTC. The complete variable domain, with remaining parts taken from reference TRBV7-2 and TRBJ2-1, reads GAGVSQSPSNKVTEKGKDVELRCDPISGHTALYWYRQSLGQGLEFLIYFQGNSAPDKSGLPSDRFSAERTGGSVSTLTIQRTQQEDSAVYLCASSLGTGLYEQFFGPGTRLTVL.

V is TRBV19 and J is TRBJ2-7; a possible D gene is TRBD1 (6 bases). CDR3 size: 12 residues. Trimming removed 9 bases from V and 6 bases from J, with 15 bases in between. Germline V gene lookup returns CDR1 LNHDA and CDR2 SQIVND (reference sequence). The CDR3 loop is CARPQGPGEQYV. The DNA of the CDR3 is TGTGCCAGGCCACAGGGCCCCGGCGAGCAGTACGTC.

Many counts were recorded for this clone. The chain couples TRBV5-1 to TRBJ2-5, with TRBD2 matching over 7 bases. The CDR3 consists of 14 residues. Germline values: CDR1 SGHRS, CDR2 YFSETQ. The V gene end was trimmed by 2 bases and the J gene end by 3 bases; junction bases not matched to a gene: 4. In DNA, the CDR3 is TGCGCCAGCAGCTTTTTTACTAGCGAAGAGACCCAGTACTTC. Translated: CASSFFTSEETQYF.

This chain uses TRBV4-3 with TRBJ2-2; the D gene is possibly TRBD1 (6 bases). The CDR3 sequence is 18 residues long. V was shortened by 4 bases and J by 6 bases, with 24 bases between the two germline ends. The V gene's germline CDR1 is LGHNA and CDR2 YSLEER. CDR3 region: CASSLDRLKALESGELFF. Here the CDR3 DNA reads TGCGCCAGCAGCCTAGACAGGTTGAAAGCTCTGGAGTCCGGGGAGCTGTTTTTT.

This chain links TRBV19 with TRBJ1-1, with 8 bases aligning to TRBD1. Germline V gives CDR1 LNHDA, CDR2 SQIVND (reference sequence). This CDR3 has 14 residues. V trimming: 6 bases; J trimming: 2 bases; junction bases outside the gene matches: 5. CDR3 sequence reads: CASRNDRGNTEAFF. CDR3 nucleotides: TGTGCCAGTAGAAACGACAGGGGCAACACTGAAGCTTTCTTT.

This chain's CDR3 is CSVEAYRDRGYGYTF. CDR3 nucleotides: TGCAGCGTTGAAGCTTACCGGGACAGGGGATATGGCTACACCTTC. The chain links TRBV29-1 to TRBJ1-2; TRBD1 matches 10 bases. Germline loops: CDR1 SQVTM, CDR2 ANQGSEA. The length of the CDR3 is 15 residues. Losses at the gene ends were 1 base for V and 5 bases for J; bases not matched to a gene: 7.

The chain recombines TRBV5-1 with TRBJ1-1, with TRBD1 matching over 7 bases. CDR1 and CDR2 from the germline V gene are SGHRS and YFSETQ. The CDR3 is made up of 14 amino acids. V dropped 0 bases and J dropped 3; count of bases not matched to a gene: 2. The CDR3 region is CASSLDTGDTEAFF. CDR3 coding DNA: TGCGCCAGCAGCTTGGATACAGGGGACACTGAAGCTTTCTTT.

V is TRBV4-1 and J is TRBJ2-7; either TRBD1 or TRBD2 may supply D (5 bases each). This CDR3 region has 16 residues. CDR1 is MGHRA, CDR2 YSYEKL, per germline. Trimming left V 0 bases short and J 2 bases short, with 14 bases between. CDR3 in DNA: TGCGCCAGCAGCCAAGATCAGGGACGCGGACCCTACGAGCAGTACTTC. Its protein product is CASSQDQGRGPYEQYF.

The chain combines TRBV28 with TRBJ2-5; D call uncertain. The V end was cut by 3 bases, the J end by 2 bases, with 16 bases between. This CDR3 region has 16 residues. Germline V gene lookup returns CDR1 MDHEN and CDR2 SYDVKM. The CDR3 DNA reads TGTGCCAGCAGTTTTTCAGGTCGGGTAGCACAAGAGACCCAGTACTTC. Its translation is CASSFSGRVAQETQYF.

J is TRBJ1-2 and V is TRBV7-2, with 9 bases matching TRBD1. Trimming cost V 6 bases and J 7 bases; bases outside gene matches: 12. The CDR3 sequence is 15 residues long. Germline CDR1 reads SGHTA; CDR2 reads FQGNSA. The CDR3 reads CASRPQGANWGGYTF. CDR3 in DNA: TGTGCCAGCAGACCACAGGGGGCAAATTGGGGTGGCTACACCTTC.

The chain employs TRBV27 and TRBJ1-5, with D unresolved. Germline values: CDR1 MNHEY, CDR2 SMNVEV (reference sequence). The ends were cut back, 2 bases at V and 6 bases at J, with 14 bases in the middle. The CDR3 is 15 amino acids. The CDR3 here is CASSLKDSLGQPQHF. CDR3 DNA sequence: TGTGCCAGCAGTTTAAAGGATTCACTGGGTCAGCCCCAGCATTTT.

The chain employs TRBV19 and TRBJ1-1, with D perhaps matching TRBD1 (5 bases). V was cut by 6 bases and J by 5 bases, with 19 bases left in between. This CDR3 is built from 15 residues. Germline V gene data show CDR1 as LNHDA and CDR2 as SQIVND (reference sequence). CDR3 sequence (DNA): TGTGCCAGTAGAAGCGTCGGGGGACTACATACTGAAGCTTTCTTT. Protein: CASRSVGGLHTEAFF.

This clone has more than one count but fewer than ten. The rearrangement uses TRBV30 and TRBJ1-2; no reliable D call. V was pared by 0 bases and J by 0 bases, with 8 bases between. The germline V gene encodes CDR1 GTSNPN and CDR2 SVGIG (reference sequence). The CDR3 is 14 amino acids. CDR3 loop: CAWSVTPANYGYTF. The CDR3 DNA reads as TGTGCCTGGAGTGTAACACCAGCTAACTATGGCTACACCTTC.

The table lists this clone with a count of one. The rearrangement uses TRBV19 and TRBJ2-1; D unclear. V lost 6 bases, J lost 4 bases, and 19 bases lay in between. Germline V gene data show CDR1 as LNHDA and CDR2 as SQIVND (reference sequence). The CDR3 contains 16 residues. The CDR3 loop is CASRGFAGKNYNEQFF. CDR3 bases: TGTGCCAGTAGGGGGTTTGCTGGGAAAAATTACAATGAGCAGTTCTTC.

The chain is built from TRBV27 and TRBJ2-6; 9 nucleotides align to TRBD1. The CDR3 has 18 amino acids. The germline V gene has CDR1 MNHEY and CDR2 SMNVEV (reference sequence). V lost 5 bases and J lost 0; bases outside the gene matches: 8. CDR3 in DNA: TGTGCCAGCAGTCCTAGACCGGGACAGGGCTCTGGGGCCAACGTCCTGACTTTC. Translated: CASSPRPGQGSGANVLTF.

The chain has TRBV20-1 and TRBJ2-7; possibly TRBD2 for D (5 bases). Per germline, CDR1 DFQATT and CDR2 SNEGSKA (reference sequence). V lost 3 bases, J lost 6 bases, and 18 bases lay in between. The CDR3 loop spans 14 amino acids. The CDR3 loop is CSASRAAQLGEQYF. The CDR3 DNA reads TGCAGTGCTAGTCGAGCGGCTCAACTCGGCGAGCAGTACTTC.

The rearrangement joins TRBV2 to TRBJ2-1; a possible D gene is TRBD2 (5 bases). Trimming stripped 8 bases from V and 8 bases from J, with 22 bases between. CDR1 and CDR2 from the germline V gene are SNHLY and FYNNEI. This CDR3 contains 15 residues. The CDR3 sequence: CASRQRLYISDEQFF. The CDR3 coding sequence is TGTGCCAGCCGCCAGCGGTTGTACATAAGCGATGAGCAGTTCTTC.